The rows below give T cell receptor beta chains drawn from one sample of a study of T cells in Graves' hyperthyroidism and ophthalmopathy. TCRdb re-called the multiplex PCR reads with MiXCR, one entry per CDR3 protein. The sample lists under 800,000 distinct CDR3 sequences; 14% were seen once. Sequencing used blood. The receptors shown here come from a woman in her late teens or twenties with Graves' hyperthyroidism. The CDR3 runs from the conserved cysteine through the conserved F or W. D genes are given only for firm matches. The size of a clone is reported for some rows only, either as once, few or many, or as a class for expanded clones.

D gene,V gene,clone size,J gene,CDR3 protein,CDR3 DNA
.,TRBV20-1,many,TRBJ2-5,CSARDPAAALQETQYF,TGCAGTGCTAGAGATCCAGCCGCGGCTTTACAAGAGACCCAGTACTTC
.,TRBV28,many,TRBJ1-6,CASIGWAATGNSPLHF,TGTGCCAGCATTGGGTGGGCAGCTACGGGAAATTCACCCCTCCACTTT
.,TRBV4-2,.,TRBJ2-1,CASSQEVGMYNEQFF,TGTGCCAGCAGCCAAGAGGTCGGAATGTACAATGAGCAGTTCTTC
TRBD2,TRBV6-1,few,TRBJ2-7,CASSDSEGTSGAYSYEQYF,TGTGCCAGCAGTGATTCCGAGGGGACTAGCGGGGCCTACTCCTACGAGCAGTACTTC
.,TRBV6-2/TRBV6-3,many,TRBJ1-1,CASSGRDAMNTEAFF,TGTGCCAGCTCAGGAAGGGACGCAATGAACACTGAAGCTTTCTTT
TRBD2,TRBV7-2,many,TRBJ2-7,CASSDLAGGPREQYF,TGTGCCAGCAGCGACCTAGCGGGAGGGCCGAGGGAGCAGTACTTC
.,TRBV12-3/TRBV12-4,many,TRBJ1-1,CASSRQANTEAFF,TGTGCCAGCAGTCGACAGGCGAACACTGAAGCTTTCTTT
TRBD2,TRBV6-6,many,TRBJ2-1,CASSYGPTSALGNEQFF,TGTGCCAGCAGTTACGGCCCGACTAGCGCCTTAGGCAATGAGCAGTTCTTC
.,TRBV2,many,TRBJ2-1,CASSERSLNEQFF,TGTGCCAGCAGTGAACGGAGTCTTAATGAGCAGTTCTTC
.,TRBV28,few,TRBJ1-6,CASSLQIASPLHF,TGTGCCAGCAGTTTACAAATAGCTTCACCCCTCCACTTT
TRBD2,TRBV4-2,few,TRBJ2-1,CASSQDRPGSFSGYNEQFF,TGTGCCAGCAGCCAAGATCGTCCCGGGAGCTTTAGCGGGTACAATGAGCAGTTCTTC
TRBD1,TRBV20-1,many,TRBJ2-5,CSAKTGSSQETQYF,TGCAGTGCAAAGACAGGGTCCTCACAAGAGACCCAGTACTTC
TRBD2,TRBV6-1,few,TRBJ2-7,CASSPRTSGRVHEQYF,TGTGCCAGCAGCCCTCGGACTAGCGGGAGGGTCCACGAGCAGTACTTC
TRBD2,TRBV2,.,TRBJ2-3,CASSPILRGSTDTQYF,TGTGCCAGCAGCCCCATTTTGCGGGGGAGCACAGATACGCAGTATTTT
.,TRBV2,many,TRBJ2-3,CASSEVPDTQYF,TGTGCCAGCAGTGAAGTCCCAGATACGCAGTATTTT
TRBD2,TRBV20-1,many,TRBJ2-1,CSAAGTSGMKQFF,TGCAGTGCTGCCGGGACTAGCGGGATGAAGCAGTTCTTC
.,TRBV7-9,few,TRBJ2-5,CASSETGRETQYF,TGTGCCAGCAGCGAAACAGGGCGGGAGACCCAGTACTTC
TRBD1,TRBV7-8,few,TRBJ1-6,CASSLVGQGAFNNSPLHF,TGTGCCAGCAGCTTAGTAGGGCAGGGGGCTTTCAATAATTCACCCCTCCACTTT
.,TRBV5-1,few,TRBJ2-6,CASSLIFSGANVLTF,TGCGCCAGCAGCTTGATTTTCTCTGGGGCCAACGTCCTGACTTTC
.,TRBV9,few,TRBJ1-2,CASSVVSGYGYTF,TGTGCCAGCAGCGTAGTCTCAGGCTATGGCTACACCTTC
.,TRBV20-1,few,TRBJ2-7,CSARDSERGPWQYF,TGCAGTGCTAGAGATTCGGAAAGAGGCCCGTGGCAGTACTTC
.,TRBV9,.,TRBJ2-7,CASSVTYPLYEQYF,TGTGCCAGCAGCGTTACTTATCCCCTCTACGAGCAGTACTTC
TRBD1,TRBV5-1,few,TRBJ1-6,CASSPLAGTENSPLHF,TGCGCCAGCAGCCCGCTCGCCGGGACAGAGAATTCACCCCTCCACTTT
.,TRBV6-2/TRBV6-3,few,TRBJ2-7,CASKLLARSYEQYF,TGTGCCAGCAAACTTCTAGCGAGGTCCTACGAGCAGTACTTC
.,TRBV5-1,few,TRBJ1-1,CASSFGGNSEAFF,TGCGCCAGCAGCTTTGGAGGGAACTCTGAAGCTTTCTTT
.,TRBV27,many,TRBJ2-7,CASSLSPTSYEQYF,TGTGCCAGCAGTTTATCCCCGACATCTTACGAGCAGTACTTC
.,TRBV7-9,many,TRBJ2-2,CASSLARGNTGELFF,TGTGCCAGCAGCTTAGCGCGGGGAAACACCGGGGAGCTGTTTTTT
TRBD2,TRBV18,many,TRBJ2-1,CASSPRTSGRVEQFF,TGTGCCAGCTCACCACGGACTAGCGGGAGGGTTGAGCAGTTCTTC
TRBD1,TRBV27,.,TRBJ1-2,CASKGGDRGDPYGYTF,TGTGCCAGCAAGGGGGGCGACAGGGGAGATCCTTATGGCTACACCTTC
.,TRBV20-1,.,TRBJ2-7,CSACRGGGAGEQYF,TGCAGTGCTTGCAGGGGGGGGGGAGCGGGGGAGCAGTACTTC
TRBD2,TRBV11-2,.,TRBJ2-3,CASSPRLAGGNADTQYF,TGTGCCAGCAGCCCAAGACTAGCGGGAGGGAACGCAGATACGCAGTATTTT
.,TRBV4-3,few,TRBJ1-4,CASSGQSATNEKLFF,TGCGCCAGCAGCGGCCAGAGTGCAACTAATGAAAAACTGTTTTTT
TRBD2,TRBV12-3/TRBV12-4,many,TRBJ2-1,CASRGTSGSSYNEQFF,TGTGCCAGCAGAGGGACTAGCGGGAGTTCCTACAATGAGCAGTTCTTC
.,TRBV20-1,many,TRBJ2-5,CSAEGGGETQYF,TGCAGTGCTGAGGGGGGTGGAGAGACCCAGTACTTC
TRBD1,TRBV3-1,.,TRBJ2-7,CASSHPPGQGGYEQYF,TGTGCCAGCAGCCACCCCCCGGGACAGGGGGGCTACGAGCAGTACTTC
TRBD2,TRBV7-2,many,TRBJ2-3,CASSLGLAGTSTDTQYF,TGTGCCAGCAGCCTGGGACTAGCGGGAACTAGCACAGATACGCAGTATTTT
.,TRBV9,few,TRBJ1-1,CASSADPSDRANTEAFF,TGTGCCAGCAGCGCAGACCCCTCGGACAGAGCGAACACTGAAGCTTTCTTT
TRBD2,TRBV10-3,.,TRBJ2-1,CAISGPSGSDEQFF,TGTGCCATCAGTGGCCCTAGCGGGAGTGATGAGCAGTTCTTC
.,TRBV7-8,many,TRBJ1-2,CASSPEAYPHGYTF,TGTGCCAGCAGCCCCGAGGCGTATCCCCATGGCTACACCTTC
.,TRBV27,.,TRBJ1-5,CASSPTQGHQPQHF,TGTGCCAGCAGTCCTACCCAGGGGCACCAGCCCCAGCATTTT
.,TRBV6-5,few,TRBJ1-1,CASSYSAWDHRSEAFF,TGTGCCAGCAGTTACTCGGCTTGGGACCATCGGTCTGAAGCTTTCTTT
.,TRBV12-3/TRBV12-4,.,TRBJ2-7,CASSSNSYEQYF,TGTGCCAGCAGTAGTAACAGCTACGAGCAGTACTTC
.,TRBV6-2/TRBV6-3,.,TRBJ2-7,CASRDSGTYEQYF,TGTGCCAGCAGGGATAGCGGAACCTACGAGCAGTACTTC
TRBD2,TRBV2,many,TRBJ2-1,CASAVGGGQFF,TGTGCCAGCGCCGTGGGGGGGGGGCAGTTCTTC
TRBD2,TRBV20-1,few,TRBJ2-7,CSAEAASGEYEQYF,TGCAGTGCTGAGGCGGCTAGCGGAGAATACGAGCAGTACTTC
.,TRBV11-1,.,TRBJ2-7,CASSDESTGPYEQYF,TGTGCCAGCAGCGACGAATCGACAGGTCCTTACGAGCAGTACTTC
.,TRBV20-1,many,TRBJ2-7,CSASTRAPVYEQYF,TGCAGTGCTAGTACTAGAGCCCCCGTCTACGAGCAGTACTTC
TRBD2,TRBV18,few,TRBJ2-7,CASSPLTGLAVAYEQYF,TGTGCCAGCTCACCACTAACGGGACTAGCGGTTGCCTACGAGCAGTACTTC
.,TRBV4-2,.,TRBJ1-2,CASSQVGTDYGYTF,TGTGCCAGCAGCCAAGTGGGGACCGATTATGGCTACACCTTC